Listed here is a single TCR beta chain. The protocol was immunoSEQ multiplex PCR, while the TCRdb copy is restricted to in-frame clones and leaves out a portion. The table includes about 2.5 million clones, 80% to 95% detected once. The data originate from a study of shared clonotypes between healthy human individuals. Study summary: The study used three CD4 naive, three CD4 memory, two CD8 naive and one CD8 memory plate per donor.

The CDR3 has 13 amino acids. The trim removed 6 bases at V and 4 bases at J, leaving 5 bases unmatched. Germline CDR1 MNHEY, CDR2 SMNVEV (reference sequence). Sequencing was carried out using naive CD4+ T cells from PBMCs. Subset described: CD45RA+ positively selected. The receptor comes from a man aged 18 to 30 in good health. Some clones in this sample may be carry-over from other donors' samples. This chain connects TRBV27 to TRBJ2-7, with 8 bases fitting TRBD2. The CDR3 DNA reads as TGTGCCAGCAGGGCGGGAGGTGAATACGAGCAGTACTTC. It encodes CASRAGGEYEQYF.